The entry below gives a single T cell receptor (beta chain) sequence along with its context. Ten or more counts support this clonotype. No antigen is known for it. No much larger clone exists at a distance of one base, and base qualities are not known. The data stem from a study of patients and donors after allogeneic stem cell transplantation (dated by TCRdb to the early 2020s). Libraries were made using RT-PCR. Sequenced on a NextSeq 550. Using fastp trimming at Q25 and MiXCR clonotype assembly, TCRdb reanalyzed the public sequencing data and kept in-frame beta chains. Every distinct CDR3 protein forms one entry, paired with its most common genes and DNA. The sample table shows roughly 230,000 distinct CDR3 sequences, and roughly an eighth are seen once. Under 14% of the sample comes from the top ten. Including the terminal cysteine and phenylalanine, the CDR3 comprises 17 residues. Only CDR3 DNA remains: 51 bases, in frame from the first base. The junction shows trimming of 0 bases on V and 4 bases on J, plus 19 bases between the germline ends. CDR1 and CDR2 (SGHRS, YFSETQ) derive from the germline V gene.

The TCR originated in a human donor who was either an allogeneic HSCT recipient or a stem cell or donor lymphocyte infusion donor (not recorded which). It is not recorded whose cells these are; they may come from a transplant donor. Sequencing used blood, either unsorted or a sorted T cell fraction (not recorded which). The chain was built from TRBV5-1 and TRBJ1-2; the D region possibly corresponds to TRBD1 (5 bases align). The sequenced DNA is TGCGCCAGCAGCTTGGGACAGCTCACCGACGAGAGCTATGGCTACACCTTC. It codes for CASSLGQLTDESYGYTF.